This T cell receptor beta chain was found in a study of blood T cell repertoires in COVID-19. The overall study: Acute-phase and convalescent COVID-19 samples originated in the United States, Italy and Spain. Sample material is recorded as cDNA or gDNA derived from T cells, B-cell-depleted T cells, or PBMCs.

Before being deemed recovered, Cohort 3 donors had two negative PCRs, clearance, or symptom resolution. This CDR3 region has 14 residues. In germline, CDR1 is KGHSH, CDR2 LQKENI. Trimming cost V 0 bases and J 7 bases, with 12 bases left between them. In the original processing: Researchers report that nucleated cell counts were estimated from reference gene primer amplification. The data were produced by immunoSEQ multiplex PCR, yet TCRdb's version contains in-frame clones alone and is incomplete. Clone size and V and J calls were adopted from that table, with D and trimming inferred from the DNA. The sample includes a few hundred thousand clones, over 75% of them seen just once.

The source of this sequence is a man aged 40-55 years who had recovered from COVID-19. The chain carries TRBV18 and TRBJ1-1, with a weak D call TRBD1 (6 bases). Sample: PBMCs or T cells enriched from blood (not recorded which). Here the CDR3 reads CASSPPTRGNEAFF. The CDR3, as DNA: TGTGCCAGCTCACCACCGACCAGGGGAAATGAAGCTTTCTTT.